This T cell receptor beta chain was recorded in a study of T-cell reconstitution after alpha-beta-depleted transplantation in children listed by TCRdb under 2016. In terms of the full investigation: Using TCR repertoire profiling, the study quantitatively followed how T-cell immune reconstitution unfolded in children after TCRalphabeta/CD19-depleted allogeneic hematopoietic cell transplantation.

Study-wide findings and limitations: The apparently early alphabetaT-cell count recovery about two months after transplant was reportedly dependent on only several hundred rapidly expanded clones derived from non-depleted graft cells. In some patients, high TCRbeta diversity at day 60 was attributed to recipient T cells and intrathymic progenitors that had survived conditioning. Hyperexpanded clone frequencies declined over subsequent months; after one year, T-cell counts and TCRbeta diversity were mostly attributed to newly produced T cells.

Explained via the paper, the treatment or condition label denotes: allogeneic hematopoietic cell transplantation with graft depleted of TCRalphabeta T cells and CD19 B cells. The transplant recipients were children given TCRalphabeta/CD19-depleted allogeneic hematopoietic cell grafts. The CDR3 runs 15 residues from the cysteine to the phenylalanine. CDR3 DNA only is kept here, 45 bases in frame from base 1. Trimming costs V 1 base and J 3 bases, and their ends lie 16 bases apart. Via the germline V gene (reference sequence), CDR1 is DFQATT and CDR2 SNEGSKA. Library method: PCR. The run used an Illumina HiSeq 2500. To normalize quantification of the TCRbeta repertoire, the TCR libraries were built with molecular barcoding that relied on unique molecular identifiers. TCRdb ran its own pipeline on the public reads, namely fastp trimming at Q25 and MiXCR clone calling, and kept in-frame beta chains. All rows with the same CDR3 protein become a single entry with the most common DNA and genes. Across this sample there are about 980,000 distinct CDR3 sequences, with 25% to 35% seen only once. The top ten clonotypes cover about 28% of the sample.

Notes on this clonotype: Its binding antigen is unknown. The input lacks base qualities; no much larger clone sits a single base away.

The sequence derives from a boy younger than two who had a stem cell transplant for SCID, so the T cells may come from the graft donor. This receptor chain uses TRBV20-1 and TRBJ2-7; the D call is possibly TRBD1 or TRBD2, each sharing 5 bases. This specimen consisted of PBMCs, mostly from graft donor cells, obtained 360 days after TCRalphabeta/CD19-depleted stem cell transplant. The CDR3 reads as follows: CSARVFQGPIYEQYF. The sequence in DNA is TGCAGTGCTAGAGTCTTTCAGGGACCGATCTACGAGCAGTACTTC.